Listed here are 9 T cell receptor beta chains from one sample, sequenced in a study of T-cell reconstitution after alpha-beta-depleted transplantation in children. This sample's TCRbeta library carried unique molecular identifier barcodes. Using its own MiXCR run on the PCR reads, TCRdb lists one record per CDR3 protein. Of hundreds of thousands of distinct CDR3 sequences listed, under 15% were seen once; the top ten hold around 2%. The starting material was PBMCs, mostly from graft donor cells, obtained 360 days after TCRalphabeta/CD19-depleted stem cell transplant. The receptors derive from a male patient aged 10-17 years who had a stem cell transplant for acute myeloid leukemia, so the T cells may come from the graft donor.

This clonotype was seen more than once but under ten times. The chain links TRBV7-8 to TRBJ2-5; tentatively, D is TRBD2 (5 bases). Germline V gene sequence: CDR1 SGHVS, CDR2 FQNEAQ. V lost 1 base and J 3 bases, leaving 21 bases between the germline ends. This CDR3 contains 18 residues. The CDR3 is CASSLGLRASLKKETQYF. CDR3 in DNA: TGTGCCAGCAGCTTAGGTCTGCGGGCGAGTTTAAAAAAAGAGACCCAGTACTTC. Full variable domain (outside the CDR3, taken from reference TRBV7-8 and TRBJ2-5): GAGVSQSPRYKVAKRGQDVALRCDPISGHVSLFWYQQALGQGPEFLTYFQNEAQLDKSGLPSDRFFAERPEGSVSTLKIQRTQQEDSAVYLCASSLGLRASLKKETQYFGPGTRLLVL.

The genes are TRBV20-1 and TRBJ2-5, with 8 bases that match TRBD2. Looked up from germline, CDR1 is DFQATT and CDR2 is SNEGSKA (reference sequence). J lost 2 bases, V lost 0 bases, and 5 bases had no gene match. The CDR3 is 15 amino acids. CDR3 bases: TGCAGTGCTAGAGAGGTGACTAGCGTACAAGAGACCCAGTACTTC. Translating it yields CSAREVTSVQETQYF.

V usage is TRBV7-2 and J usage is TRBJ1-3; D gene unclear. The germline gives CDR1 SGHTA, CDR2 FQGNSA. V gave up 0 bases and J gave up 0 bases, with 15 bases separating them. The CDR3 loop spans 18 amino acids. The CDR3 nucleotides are TGTGCCAGCAGCTTAGCCCCCTGGGGTTTCAACTCTGGAAACACCATATATTTT. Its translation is CASSLAPWGFNSGNTIYF. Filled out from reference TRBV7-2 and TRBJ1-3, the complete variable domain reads GAGVSQSPSNKVTEKGKDVELRCDPISGHTALYWYRQSLGQGLEFLIYFQGNSAPDKSGLPSDRFSAERTGGSVSTLTIQRTQQEDSAVYLCASSLAPWGFNSGNTIYFGEGSWLTVV.

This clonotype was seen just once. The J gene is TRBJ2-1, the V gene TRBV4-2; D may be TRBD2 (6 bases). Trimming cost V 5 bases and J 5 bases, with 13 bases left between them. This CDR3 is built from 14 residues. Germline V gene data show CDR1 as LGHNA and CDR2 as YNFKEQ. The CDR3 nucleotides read TGTGCCAGCAGCTCCCTGGACTACGACAATGAGCAGTTCTTC. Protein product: CASSSLDYDNEQFF.

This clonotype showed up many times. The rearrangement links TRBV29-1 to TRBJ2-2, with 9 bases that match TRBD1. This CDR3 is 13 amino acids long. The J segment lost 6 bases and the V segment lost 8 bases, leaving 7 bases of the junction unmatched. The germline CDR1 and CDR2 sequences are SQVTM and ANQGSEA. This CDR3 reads CSSRDRDSGELFF. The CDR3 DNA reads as TGCAGCTCCCGGGACAGGGATTCCGGGGAGCTGTTTTTT.

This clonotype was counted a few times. The CDR3 reads CASSHGTEANYGYTF. In DNA, the CDR3 is TGTGCCAGCAGTCACGGGACAGAAGCAAACTATGGCTACACCTTC. This sequence joins TRBV6-5 and TRBJ1-2, with 7 bases matching TRBD1. This CDR3 spans 15 amino acids. The junction had 8 bases not matched to a gene; V was cut back by 5 bases and J by 2 bases. Germline CDR1 MNHEY, CDR2 SVGAGI.

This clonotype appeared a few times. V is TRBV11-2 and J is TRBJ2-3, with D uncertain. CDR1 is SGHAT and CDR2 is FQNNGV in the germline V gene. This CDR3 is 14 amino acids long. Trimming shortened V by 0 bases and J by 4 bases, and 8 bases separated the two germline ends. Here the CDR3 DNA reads TGTGCCAGCAGCTTAGAAACCATGGCAGATACGCAGTATTTT. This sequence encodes CASSLETMADTQYF.

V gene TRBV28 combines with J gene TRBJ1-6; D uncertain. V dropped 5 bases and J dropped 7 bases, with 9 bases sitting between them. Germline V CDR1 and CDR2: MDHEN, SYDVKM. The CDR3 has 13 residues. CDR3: CASSDHGNSPLHF. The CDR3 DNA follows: TGTGCCAGCAGTGACCACGGAAATTCACCCCTCCACTTT.

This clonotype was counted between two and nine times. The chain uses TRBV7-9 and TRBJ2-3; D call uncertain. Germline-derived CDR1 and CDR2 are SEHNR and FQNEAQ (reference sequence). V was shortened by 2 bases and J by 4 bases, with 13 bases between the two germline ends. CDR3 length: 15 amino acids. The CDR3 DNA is TGTGCCAGCAGCTTAAAGGTCGCGTGGGCAGATACGCAGTATTTT. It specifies CASSLKVAWADTQYF.